The 28 T cell receptor beta chains given below trace back to one sample, sequenced in a study of blood T cell repertoires in COVID-19. Libraries were prepared by immunoSEQ multiplex PCR; TCRdb keeps only in-frame clonotypes and omits some of them. Here the sample spans roughly 120,000 clones, around four fifths being singletons. Source material: peripheral blood. The source is a man older than 75 with COVID-19, enrolled during active disease.

V and J are TRBV2 and TRBJ2-1, with D maybe TRBD2 (5 bases). Per the germline V gene, CDR1 is SNHLY and CDR2 is FYNNEI. V lost 0 bases, J lost 2 bases, and 8 bases lay in between. The CDR3 loop spans 15 amino acids. The DNA of the CDR3 is TGTGCCAGCAGTGAAGCGGGAGCGACCTACAATGAGCAGTTCTTC. Translating gives CASSEAGATYNEQFF.

The rearrangement links TRBV7-9 to TRBJ2-3; 12 bases line up with TRBD2. The junction had 4 bases not matched to a gene; V was cut back by 5 bases and J by 1 base. Germline V gives CDR1 SEHNR, CDR2 FQNEAQ (reference sequence). CDR3 length: 16 residues. In DNA, the CDR3 is TGTGCCAGCAGCCGCGGACTAGCGGGACGCACAGATACGCAGTATTTT. This translates into CASSRGLAGRTDTQYF.

The chain uses TRBV7-9 and TRBJ2-7, with 8 positions matching TRBD1. V gave up 5 bases and J gave up 3 bases; unmatched junction bases: 6. The CDR3 loop spans 14 amino acids. Germline loops: CDR1 SEHNR, CDR2 FQNEAQ (reference sequence). The CDR3: CASSTDRGGYEQYF. The CDR3, as DNA: TGTGCCAGCAGCACCGACAGGGGAGGCTACGAGCAGTACTTC. Filled out from reference TRBV7-9 and TRBJ2-7, the complete variable domain reads DTGVSQNPRHKITKRGQNVTFRCDPISEHNRLYWYRQTLGQGPEFLTYFQNEAQLEKSRLLSDRFSAERPKGSFSTLEIQRTEQGDSAMYLCASSTDRGGYEQYFGPGTRLTVT.

The CDR3 bases are TGTGCCAGCTCACCGCCGGGACAGAACACTGAAGCTTTCTTT. It yields the protein CASSPPGQNTEAFF. V and J are TRBV18 and TRBJ1-1; D might be TRBD1 (6 bases). Germline loops: CDR1 KGHSH, CDR2 LQKENI. This CDR3 is 14 amino acids long. Between the trimmed V and J ends, which lost 3 bases and 1 base, there was a span of 9 bases.

V is TRBV19 and J is TRBJ1-1; D may be TRBD1 (5 bases). The germline V gene has CDR1 LNHDA and CDR2 SQIVND (reference sequence). V dropped 4 bases and J dropped 4 bases, with 16 bases sitting between them. The CDR3 sequence is 15 residues long. Here the CDR3 DNA reads TGTGCCAGTAGTACCAGGGCCCAGGGAAGCACTGAAGCTTTCTTT. Its protein is CASSTRAQGSTEAFF.

The chain recombines TRBV7-2 with TRBJ2-7, with D hard to call. The CDR3 runs to 14 residues. Looked up from germline, CDR1 is SGHTA and CDR2 is FQGNSA. The V and J ends lost 5 bases and 0 bases respectively, with 11 bases between them. The CDR3 DNA is TGTGCCAGCAGCCTAGAGCTAGTCTCCTACGAGCAGTACTTC. Translation gives CASSLELVSYEQYF.

The gene calls are TRBV5-1 and TRBJ2-3; the match to TRBD2 covers 9 bases. CDR3 length: 16 residues. Germline CDR1 reads SGHRS; CDR2 reads YFSETQ. V gave up 0 bases and J gave up 2 bases; unmatched junction bases: 4. The CDR3 is CASSLGLAAYTDTQYF. CDR3 nucleotides: TGCGCCAGCAGCTTGGGACTAGCGGCGTACACAGATACGCAGTATTTT.

This clone was detected a few times. V and J are TRBV6-5 and TRBJ1-5; TRBD1 might be the D (5 bases). The V end lost 3 bases, the J end lost 2 bases, and 11 bases lay between the germline ends. Germline V gene data show CDR1 as MNHEY and CDR2 as SVGAGI. The CDR3 is made up of 15 amino acids. The CDR3 region has the DNA TGTGCCAGCAGTTATGGGACGGGGGGCAATCAGCCCCAGCATTTT. Translation gives CASSYGTGGNQPQHF.

This clone has a handful of counts. In DNA form, the CDR3 reads TGTGCCAGCAGTGACCAGGGGGCGCCTGGCAATCAGCCCCAGCATTTT. Residues: CASSDQGAPGNQPQHF. V usage is TRBV6-1 and J usage is TRBJ1-5; 8 nucleotides match TRBD1. Unmatched junction bases numbered 6, after V lost 3 bases and J lost 2 bases. The CDR3 runs to 16 residues. From germline, CDR1 is MNHNS and CDR2 SASEGT.

This chain joins TRBV5-4 and TRBJ2-5; D possibly corresponds to TRBD2 (6 bases). The germline CDR1 and CDR2 sequences are SGHNT and YYREEE (reference sequence). Trimming took 4 bases from V and 5 from J, leaving 15 bases between them. The CDR3 length is 14 residues. CDR3 sequence (DNA): TGTGCCAGCAGCGTGAACGGGGGAAGGGAGACCCAGTACTTC. The encoded protein is CASSVNGGRETQYF.

This clone was counted a few times. The rearrangement joins TRBV10-3 to TRBJ2-1; 10 nucleotides line up with TRBD1. Germline-derived CDR1 and CDR2 are ENHRY and SYGVKD. CDR3 length: 15 amino acids. The V gene end was trimmed by 2 bases and the J gene end by 6 bases; junction bases not matched to a gene: 4. The CDR3 DNA follows: TGTGCCATCAGTGAGGGGACAGGGGAGGCCAATGAGCAGTTCTTC. It codes for CAISEGTGEANEQFF.

The J gene is TRBJ2-5, the V gene TRBV28; D may be TRBD2 (5 bases). The CDR3 is 12 residues long. Germline CDR1 reads MDHEN; CDR2 reads SYDVKM. V dropped 7 bases and J dropped 3 bases, with 9 bases sitting between them. The CDR3 DNA sequence: TGTGCCAGCATGGGAGTAGAAGAGACCCAGTACTTC. It yields the protein CASMGVEETQYF.

The chain recombines TRBV19 with TRBJ2-5, with 7 nucleotides matching TRBD2. The CDR3 is made up of 15 amino acids. The V and J ends lost 5 bases and 1 base, in that order; junction bases with no gene match: 7. The germline CDR1 and CDR2 sequences are LNHDA and SQIVND (reference sequence). The CDR3 is CASSLRSGTQETQYF. CDR3 nucleotide sequence: TGTGCCAGTAGTCTCCGGAGCGGGACCCAAGAGACCCAGTACTTC.

The chain combines TRBV12-2 with TRBJ1-1; no DNA check was done on the table's D call, TRBD1. TRBV12-2 represents a pseudogene. The CDR3 totals 15 residues. DNA of the CDR3: TGTGCAAGTCGCTTAGTTTCAGGGATGGACACTGAAGCTTTCTTT. Amino acids: CASRLVSGMDTEAFF.

The table lists this clone with a count of one. The chain employs TRBV2 and TRBJ2-5, with TRBD1 matching over 7 bases. Germline V CDR1 and CDR2: SNHLY, FYNNEI. Germline trimming cut 7 bases from V and 2 bases from J; bases unmatched to any gene: 7. The CDR3 totals 14 residues. As DNA, the CDR3 is TGTGCCAGCACCAAGACAGGGAGACAAGAGACCCAGTACTTC. It yields the protein CASTKTGRQETQYF.

This rearrangement joins TRBV6-5 to TRBJ1-2; the D gene is possibly TRBD1 (5 bases). This CDR3 has 14 amino acids. Germline assignment: CDR1 MNHEY and CDR2 SVGAGI. V lost 5 bases to trimming and J lost 6 bases, with 16 bases between them. CDR3 sequence: CASSPGGSGHGYTF. The CDR3 region has the DNA TGTGCCAGCAGTCCCGGGGGATCGGGACATGGCTACACCTTC.

The chain employs TRBV28 and TRBJ1-2; D ambiguous. The CDR3 contains 13 residues. Germline assignment: CDR1 MDHEN and CDR2 SYDVKM. V lost 8 bases to trimming and J lost 2 bases, with 12 bases between them. The CDR3 spells CASLSRENYGYTF. The CDR3 DNA reads TGTGCCAGCCTCTCCCGGGAAAACTATGGCTACACCTTC.

The rearrangement uses TRBV3-1 (or the pseudogene TRBV3-2) and TRBJ1-5; D is uncertain. CDR1 and CDR2 from the germline V gene are LGHDT and YNNKEL (reference sequence). The CDR3 covers 15 residues. V was clipped by 0 bases and J by 2 bases, with 8 bases between them. CDR3 nucleotides: TGTGCCAGCAGCCAAGACCGAAGAGGCAATCAGCCCCAGCATTTT. Its translation is CASSQDRRGNQPQHF.

J is TRBJ1-6 and V is TRBV28; 10 positions match TRBD1. Trimming removed 5 bases from V and 3 bases from J; junction bases left unmatched: 7. CDR3 length equals 17 residues. Germline loops: CDR1 MDHEN, CDR2 SYDVKM. The CDR3 region has the DNA TGTGCCAGCAGTCCGGGGGACAGGGGCTACTATAATTCACCCCTCCACTTT. Its translation: CASSPGDRGYYNSPLHF.

This clone was counted only a few times. The chain links TRBV28 to TRBJ2-7, with D perhaps matching TRBD1 (6 bases). V lost 5 bases and J lost 4, with 15 bases in between. The CDR3 extends over 14 amino acids. Germline V gene lookup returns CDR1 MDHEN and CDR2 SYDVKM. The chain's CDR3 is CASSLLTGRYEQYF. In DNA, the CDR3 is TGTGCCAGCAGTCTCCTGACAGGCAGGTACGAGCAGTACTTC.

J is TRBJ2-2 and V is TRBV6-2 or TRBV6-3, with TRBD2 identical over 13 bases. V trimming: 2 bases; J trimming: 2 bases; junction bases outside the gene matches: 5. Per the germline V gene, CDR1 is MNHEY and CDR2 is SVGEGT. The CDR3 totals 18 residues. The chain's CDR3 is CASSYETSGRSNTGELFF. The CDR3 DNA is TGTGCCAGCAGTTACGAGACTAGCGGGAGGAGCAACACCGGGGAGCTGTTTTTT.

V and J are TRBV15 and TRBJ2-1, with D possibly matching TRBD2 (5 bases). CDR1 and CDR2 from the germline V gene are LNHNV and YYDKDF (reference sequence). CDR3 length equals 16 residues. The V end was cut by 3 bases, the J end by 0 bases, with 12 bases between. The CDR3: CATSRDLGSSYNEQFF. The CDR3, as DNA: TGTGCCACCAGCAGGGACTTAGGGAGCTCCTACAATGAGCAGTTCTTC.

This sequence joins TRBV2 and TRBJ2-1, with 14 bases matching TRBD2. Germline trimming cut 6 bases from V and 3 bases from J; bases unmatched to any gene: 4. Germline CDR1 SNHLY, CDR2 FYNNEI. The CDR3 is made up of 16 amino acids. The CDR3 is CASRSGTSGSYNEQFF. The CDR3 bases are TGTGCCAGCAGGTCCGGGACTAGCGGGAGCTACAATGAGCAGTTCTTC.

The chain recombines TRBV18 with TRBJ2-1; TRBD2 aligns across 11 bases. CDR1 is KGHSH and CDR2 is LQKENI in the germline V gene. Germline trimming cut 3 bases from V and 8 bases from J; bases unmatched to any gene: 9. The CDR3 runs 16 residues. As DNA, the CDR3 is TGTGCCAGCTCACCGGAACTAGCGGGAGATGGTTATGAGCAGTTCTTC. Translation gives CASSPELAGDGYEQFF.

This chain links TRBV7-2 with TRBJ2-1, with D possibly matching TRBD1 (6 bases). The germline gives CDR1 SGHTA, CDR2 FQGNSA. Trimming left V 4 bases short and J 5 bases short, with 9 bases between. This CDR3 spans 13 amino acids. CDR3 amino acids: CASSSGQHNEQFF. In DNA, the CDR3 is TGTGCCAGCAGCTCCGGACAGCACAATGAGCAGTTCTTC.

The chain carries TRBV28 and TRBJ1-2; D possibly corresponds to TRBD1 (5 bases). Germline assignment: CDR1 MDHEN and CDR2 SYDVKM. The CDR3 is 15 amino acids. The germline V and J ends were trimmed by 7 bases and 4 bases, with 19 bases remaining between them. In nucleotides, the CDR3 is TGTGCCAGCAACTTAATCGGGGGGAGTACCTATGGCTACACCTTC. This sequence encodes CASNLIGGSTYGYTF.

The chain employs TRBV3-1 (or the pseudogene TRBV3-2) and TRBJ1-6; possible D gene TRBD1, 5 bases. The CDR3 has 12 residues. The V end lost 1 base, the J end lost 10 bases, and 5 bases lay between the germline ends. Germline V gene sequence: CDR1 LGHDT, CDR2 YNNKEL (reference sequence). The CDR3 reads CASSQGGSPLHF. CDR3 coding DNA: TGTGCCAGCAGCCAAGGGGGCTCACCCCTCCACTTT.

This chain joins TRBV29-1 and TRBJ2-1, with 7 bases that match TRBD2. The CDR3 length is 12 residues. In germline, CDR1 is SQVTM, CDR2 ANQGSEA. Trimming removed 0 bases from V and 8 bases from J; junction bases left unmatched: 1. CDR3 in amino acids: CSVEEGGDEQFF. The CDR3 DNA is TGCAGCGTTGAAGAGGGAGGGGATGAGCAGTTCTTC.